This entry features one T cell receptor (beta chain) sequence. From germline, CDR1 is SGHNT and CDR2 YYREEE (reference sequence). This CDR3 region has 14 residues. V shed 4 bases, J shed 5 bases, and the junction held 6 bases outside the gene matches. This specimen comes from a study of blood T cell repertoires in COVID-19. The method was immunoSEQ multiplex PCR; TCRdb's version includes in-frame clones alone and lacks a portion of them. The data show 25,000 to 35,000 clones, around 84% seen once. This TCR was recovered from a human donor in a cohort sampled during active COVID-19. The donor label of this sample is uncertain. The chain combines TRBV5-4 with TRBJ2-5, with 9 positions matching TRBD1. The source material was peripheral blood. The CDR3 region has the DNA TGTGCCAGCAGCCCTGGACAGGGGAAGGAGACCCAGTACTTC. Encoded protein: CASSPGQGKETQYF.